These 29 T cell receptor beta chains were all obtained from the same sample, sequenced in a study of human T cells and chemical hapten exposure. The sample's time point: healthy volunteer bleed at 6 weeks. Unfractionated whole blood served as the source for total RNA extraction. TCRdb reanalysed the RACE reads using MiXCR and keeps one entry per CDR3 protein. The sample shows 65,000 or so distinct CDR3 sequences, around 6.5% of them seen only once. Sequencing used whole blood. These receptors were taken from a female donor in good health. Some clones in this sample may be carry-over from other donors' samples.

CDR3 region: CASSLNSKETQYF. In DNA form, the CDR3 reads TGTGCCAGCAGCTTAAACAGTAAAGAGACCCAGTACTTC. The rearrangement links TRBV7-3 to TRBJ2-5; D uncertain. Trimming removed 1 base from V and 3 bases from J, with 6 bases in between. Germline V gives CDR1 SGHTA, CDR2 FQGTGA. The length of the CDR3 is 13 residues.

This clonotype was recorded at least ten times. In DNA, the CDR3 is TGTGCCAGCAGCCTAACTAGCGGGAGAACAGATACGCAGTATTTT. This encodes CASSLTSGRTDTQYF. The rearrangement joins TRBV11-3 to TRBJ2-3; 11 bases are shared with TRBD2. Germline-derived CDR1 and CDR2 are SGHNT and YENEEA. The CDR3 has 15 amino acids. The V segment lost 5 bases and the J segment 3 bases; nucleotides outside the gene matches: 4.

This clonotype appeared many times. This chain uses TRBV7-6 with TRBJ1-1; a weak D match, TRBD1 (5 bases). This CDR3 has 14 amino acids. Germline CDR1 SGHVS, CDR2 FNYEAQ. Trimming stripped 6 bases from V and 4 bases from J, with 15 bases between. The CDR3 protein is CASSKTGPFTEAFF. The DNA for the CDR3 is TGTGCCAGCAGTAAAACAGGCCCATTCACTGAAGCTTTCTTT.

The rearrangement joins TRBV5-1 to TRBJ2-1, with 7 bases identical to TRBD1. CDR3 length equals 16 residues. V dropped 7 bases and J dropped 0; count of bases not matched to a gene: 10. Germline CDR1 and CDR2: SGHRS and YFSETQ. CDR3 residues: CASQNPGTDSYNEQFF. DNA for the CDR3: TGCGCCAGCCAAAACCCGGGGACAGACTCCTACAATGAGCAGTTCTTC.

As for this clonotype: A much bigger clone sits one base away, suggesting this may be a read error. The J gene is TRBJ2-5, the V gene TRBV4-2; 10 bases fit TRBD2. The CDR3 runs to 17 residues. Germline CDR1 and CDR2: LGHNA and YNFKEQ. With V trimmed by 0 bases and J by 6 bases, 10 bases remained unmatched. The CDR3: CASSQEPAGGPSKTQYF. The CDR3 nucleotides read TGTGCCAGCAGCCAAGAGCCAGCGGGAGGGCCGAGTAAGACCCAGTACTTC.

This clonotype was seen a few times. V usage is TRBV27 and J usage is TRBJ2-1; 14 bases agree with TRBD2. Germline CDR1 is MNHEY and CDR2 is SMNVEV (reference sequence). J lost 0 bases, V lost 1 base, and 8 bases had no gene match. The CDR3 spans 20 residues. In DNA, the CDR3 is TGTGCCAGCAGTTTATATGGGACTAGCGGGAGTTTGGGCTCCTACAATGAGCAGTTCTTC. Translated: CASSLYGTSGSLGSYNEQFF.

This clonotype was observed at least ten times. The rearrangement links TRBV27 to TRBJ2-4, with a possible D match to TRBD1 (7 bases). Between the trimmed V and J ends, which lost 7 bases and 0 bases, there was a span of 16 bases. Germline-derived CDR1 and CDR2 are MNHEY and SMNVEV (reference sequence). The CDR3 extends over 16 amino acids. The CDR3 loop is CASTDREDLAKNIQYF. The CDR3, as DNA: TGTGCCAGCACCGACAGGGAGGACTTAGCCAAAAACATTCAGTACTTC.

This clonotype showed up many times. V and J are TRBV29-1 and TRBJ2-1; a weak D match, TRBD2 (5 bases). The germline V and J ends were trimmed by 3 bases and 1 base, with 13 bases remaining between them. Germline CDR1 SQVTM, CDR2 ANQGSEA. The CDR3 loop spans 15 amino acids. The CDR3 DNA sequence: TGCAGCGTTGAGTTAGCGACAACGTCCTACAATGAGCAGTTCTTC. Translation gives CSVELATTSYNEQFF.

This clonotype appeared many times. The genes are TRBV29-1 and TRBJ2-6; D not certain. V lost 5 bases and J 2 bases, leaving 4 bases between the germline ends. This CDR3 contains 12 residues. Germline V CDR1 and CDR2: SQVTM, ANQGSEA. CDR3 protein: CSVYAGANVLTF. The CDR3 DNA sequence: TGCAGCGTTTATGCTGGGGCCAACGTCCTGACTTTC. Combining the CDR3 with reference TRBV29-1 and TRBJ2-6 gives the whole variable domain SAVISQKPSRDICQRGTSLTIQCQVDSQVTMMFWYRQQPGQSLTLIATANQGSEATYESGFVIDKFPISRPNLTFSTLTVSNMSPEDSSIYLCSVYAGANVLTFGAGSRLTVL.

This clonotype came up a few times. The chain is built from TRBV3-1 and TRBJ1-6; tentative D call: TRBD1 (5 bases). Per the germline V gene, CDR1 is LGHDT and CDR2 is YNNKEL (reference sequence). V was shortened by 4 bases and J by 7 bases, with 17 bases between the two germline ends. The CDR3 is 16 residues long. CDR3 sequence (DNA): TGTGCCAGCAGCCCCAGGACACCCATGGGGAATTCACCCCTCCACTTT. Protein: CASSPRTPMGNSPLHF.

This clonotype came up many times. V is TRBV27 and J is TRBJ2-5; D unresolved. CDR3 length: 13 residues. Trimming stripped 7 bases from V and 0 bases from J, with 9 bases between. Germline assignment: CDR1 MNHEY and CDR2 SMNVEV (reference sequence). The CDR3 spells CASNLQYQETQYF. As DNA, the CDR3 is TGTGCCAGCAACCTGCAGTACCAAGAGACCCAGTACTTC.

This clonotype was counted ten times or more. This sequence joins TRBV7-2 and TRBJ2-3, with TRBD1 as a possible D gene (5 bases). Germline CDR1 and CDR2: SGHTA and FQGNSA. The length of the CDR3 is 14 residues. V was trimmed by 0 bases and J by 2 bases, leaving 6 bases between them. CDR3 DNA: TGTGCCAGCAGCTTAGCGGGGCACACAGATACGCAGTATTTT. It translates to CASSLAGHTDTQYF.

The chain uses TRBV6-6 and TRBJ2-7, with D possibly being TRBD1 (6 bases). CDR3 length: 13 amino acids. Germline V gene lookup returns CDR1 MNHNY and CDR2 SVGAGI (reference sequence). Trimming cost V 4 bases and J 5 bases, with 12 bases left between them. CDR3 in amino acids: CASSSQGRHEQYF. CDR3 sequence (DNA): TGTGCCAGCAGTTCACAGGGAAGGCACGAGCAGTACTTC.

This clonotype was recorded many times. CDR3 coding DNA: TGCGCCAGCAGCTTGAGTGAGGGTTTTAACTATGGCTACACCTTC. This codes for CASSLSEGFNYGYTF. The chain recombines TRBV5-1 with TRBJ1-2; D ambiguous. Trimming removed 1 base at V and 1 base at J, with 11 bases between. The CDR3 loop spans 15 amino acids. The germline gives CDR1 SGHRS, CDR2 YFSETQ.

This clonotype was counted between two and nine times. The gene calls are TRBV28 and TRBJ2-3; the match to TRBD2 covers 7 bases. This CDR3 is built from 16 residues. V lost 5 bases to trimming and J lost 2 bases; unmatched junction nucleotides: 10. Per germline, CDR1 MDHEN and CDR2 SYDVKM. CDR3 DNA sequence: TGTGCCAGCAGTCCACCTAGCGGAATTTTCACAGATACGCAGTATTTT. It encodes CASSPPSGIFTDTQYF.

Ten or more counts support this clonotype. The J gene is TRBJ1-5, the V gene TRBV2; tentatively, D is TRBD1 (5 bases). This CDR3 region has 15 residues. CDR1 is SNHLY, CDR2 FYNNEI, per germline. V was pared by 2 bases and J by 6 bases, with 14 bases between. The CDR3 reads CASSETPTGLQPQHF. The CDR3 nucleotides are TGTGCCAGCAGTGAAACCCCAACAGGCCTTCAGCCCCAGCATTTT.

This clonotype has ten or more counts. This chain uses TRBV7-3 with TRBJ1-2; possibly TRBD1 for D (6 bases). V lost 6 bases to trimming and J lost 4 bases, with 18 bases between them. The CDR3 is 15 residues long. Germline CDR1 is SGHTA and CDR2 is FQGTGA. CDR3 DNA: TGTGCCAGCAGAGTAACGGACAGCTACATCTATGGCTACACCTTC. Translated: CASRVTDSYIYGYTF.

The gene calls are TRBV2 and TRBJ2-1, with TRBD2 matching over 14 bases. CDR1 is SNHLY, CDR2 FYNNEI, per germline. This CDR3 is 16 amino acids long. V gave up 6 bases and J gave up 4 bases; unmatched junction bases: 5. The CDR3 sequence is CASRVGLAGAYNEQFF. The CDR3 DNA sequence: TGTGCCAGCAGGGTGGGACTAGCGGGAGCGTACAATGAGCAGTTCTTC.

V usage is TRBV12-3 or TRBV12-4 and J usage is TRBJ1-4, with D maybe TRBD1 (5 bases). This CDR3 region has 14 residues. The V and J ends lost 7 bases and 5 bases respectively, with 14 bases between them. The CDR3 sequence: CASTPGRLNEKLFF. CDR3 bases: TGTGCCAGCACCCCGGGACGGCTAAATGAAAAACTGTTTTTT.

This clonotype came up many times. The V and J genes are TRBV9 and TRBJ2-3; D not certain. The V gene's germline CDR1 is SGDLS and CDR2 YYNGEE. The CDR3 length is 12 residues. V was clipped by 2 bases and J by 6 bases, with 7 bases between them. CDR3 in DNA: TGTGCCAGCAGCGTCGAGACGGATACGCAGTATTTT. It specifies CASSVETDTQYF.

Many counts were recorded for this clonotype. The chain has TRBV30 and TRBJ2-1; 10 positions agree with TRBD2. V lost 3 bases, J lost 7 bases, and 3 bases stayed unmatched. This CDR3 spans 13 amino acids. Germline V lookup: CDR1 GTSNPN, CDR2 SVGIG (reference sequence). The CDR3 DNA follows: TGTGCCTGGAGGGGACTAGCGAGGAATGAGCAGTTCTTC. It codes for CAWRGLARNEQFF.

J is TRBJ2-7 and V is TRBV6-2 or TRBV6-3, with D possibly matching TRBD2 (5 bases). Trimming removed 1 base at V and 4 bases at J, with 14 bases between. Germline CDR1 MNHEY, CDR2 SVGEGT. The length of the CDR3 is 15 residues. CDR3: CASSYYGLEGYEQYF. The CDR3 DNA is TGTGCCAGCAGTTACTACGGACTGGAAGGGTACGAGCAGTACTTC.

There are many counts of this clonotype. The chain has TRBV3-1 and TRBJ2-1; 7 nucleotides match TRBD2. The CDR3 spans 13 residues. Looked up from germline, CDR1 is LGHDT and CDR2 is YNNKEL (reference sequence). J gave up 6 bases and V 6 bases, and 5 bases lay outside the gene matches. The CDR3 bases are TGTGCCAGCAGGCTAGGCGGGGGCAATGAGCAGTTCTTC. Protein: CASRLGGGNEQFF.

V is TRBV5-1 and J is TRBJ2-3; D not certain. Trimming took 2 bases from V and 2 from J, leaving 15 bases between them. Germline CDR1 and CDR2: SGHRS and YFSETQ. The CDR3 consists of 16 residues. The CDR3 reads CASSLRGTEVTDTQYF. CDR3 coding DNA: TGCGCCAGCAGCTTAAGAGGCACGGAAGTCACAGATACGCAGTATTTT.

In this sample, this clonotype turned up many times. V usage is TRBV28 and J usage is TRBJ2-3; 11 bases line up with TRBD1. From germline, CDR1 is MDHEN and CDR2 SYDVKM. There are 13 residues in the CDR3. V lost 10 bases, J lost 2 bases, and 2 bases stayed unmatched. As DNA, the CDR3 is TGTGCCATCGGACAGGGGGCCACAGATACGCAGTATTTT. Translation: CAIGQGATDTQYF.

This clonotype was recorded at least ten times. The V gene is TRBV6-2 or TRBV6-3, the J gene TRBJ1-1; 7 bases map to TRBD1. The junction had 3 bases not matched to a gene; V was cut back by 2 bases and J by 6 bases. The CDR3 is 13 residues long. Germline V lookup: CDR1 MNHEY, CDR2 SVGEGT. The CDR3 reads CASSYEGGPEAFF. The CDR3 DNA sequence: TGTGCCAGCAGTTACGAAGGGGGCCCTGAAGCTTTCTTT.

The CDR3 DNA follows: TGTGCCAGCAGCTTAGGACGGCAGGGGCTCGTCTATGGCTACACCTTC. Protein: CASSLGRQGLVYGYTF. V usage is TRBV7-8 and J usage is TRBJ1-2; a possible D gene is TRBD1 (6 bases). There are 16 residues in the CDR3. Trimming stripped 1 base from V and 4 bases from J, with 16 bases between. The germline CDR1 and CDR2 sequences are SGHVS and FQNEAQ.

This chain connects TRBV12-3 or TRBV12-4 to TRBJ2-7; D is unclear. CDR3 length: 13 residues. V was trimmed by 5 bases and J by 5 bases, leaving 13 bases between them. CDR3 sequence reads: CASSLRALDEQYF. The CDR3 coding sequence is TGTGCCAGCAGTCTAAGAGCTCTCGACGAGCAGTACTTC.

There are many counts of this clonotype. The chain is built from TRBV4-3 and TRBJ2-2, with unresolved D. V was trimmed by 5 bases and J by 5 bases, leaving 12 bases between them. The CDR3 loop spans 14 amino acids. Per germline, CDR1 LGHNA and CDR2 YSLEER. CDR3 in DNA: TGCGCCAGCAGCGAGGTGGAGAGAACCGGGGAGCTGTTTTTT. Encoded protein: CASSEVERTGELFF.